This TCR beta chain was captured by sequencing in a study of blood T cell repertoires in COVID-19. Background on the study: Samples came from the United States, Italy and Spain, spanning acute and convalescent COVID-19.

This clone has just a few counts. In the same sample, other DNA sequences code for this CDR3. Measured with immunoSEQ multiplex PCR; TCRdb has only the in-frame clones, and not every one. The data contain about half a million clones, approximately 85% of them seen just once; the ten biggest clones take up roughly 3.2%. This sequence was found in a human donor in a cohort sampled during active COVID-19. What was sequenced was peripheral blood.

The CDR3 sequence is CASSLGRENTEAFF. Written as DNA, the CDR3 is TGTGCCAGCAGCTTAGGTCGGGAGAACACTGAAGCTTTCTTT. The rearrangement links TRBV7-9 to TRBJ1-1; D gene uncertain. The germline CDR1 and CDR2 sequences are SEHNR and FQNEAQ (reference sequence). The ends were cut back, 1 base at V and 1 base at J, with 7 bases in the middle. The CDR3 runs 14 residues.